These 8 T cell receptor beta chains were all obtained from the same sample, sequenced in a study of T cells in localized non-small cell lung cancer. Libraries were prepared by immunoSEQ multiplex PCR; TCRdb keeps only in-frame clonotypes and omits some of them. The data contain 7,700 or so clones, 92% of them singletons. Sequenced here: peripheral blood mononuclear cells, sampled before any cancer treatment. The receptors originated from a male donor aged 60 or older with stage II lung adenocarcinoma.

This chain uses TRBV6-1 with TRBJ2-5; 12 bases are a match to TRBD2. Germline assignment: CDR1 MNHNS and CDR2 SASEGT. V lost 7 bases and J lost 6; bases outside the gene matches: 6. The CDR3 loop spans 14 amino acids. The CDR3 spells CASTSGGGRQTQYF. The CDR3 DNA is TGTGCCAGCACTAGCGGGGGGGGGCGGCAGACCCAGTACTTC.

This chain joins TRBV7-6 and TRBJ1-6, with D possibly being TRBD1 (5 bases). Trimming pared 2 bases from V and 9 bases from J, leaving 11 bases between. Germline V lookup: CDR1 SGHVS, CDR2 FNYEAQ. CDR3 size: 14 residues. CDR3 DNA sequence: TGTGCCAGCAGCTTAAACTCTGGGGGTTCACCCCTCCACTTT. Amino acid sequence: CASSLNSGGSPLHF. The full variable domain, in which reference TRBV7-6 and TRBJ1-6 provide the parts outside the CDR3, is GAGVSQSPRYKVTKRGQDVALRCDPISGHVSLYWYRQALGQGPEFLTYFNYEAQQDKSGLPNDRFSAERPEGSISTLTIQRTEQRDSAMYRCASSLNSGGSPLHFGNGTRLTVT.

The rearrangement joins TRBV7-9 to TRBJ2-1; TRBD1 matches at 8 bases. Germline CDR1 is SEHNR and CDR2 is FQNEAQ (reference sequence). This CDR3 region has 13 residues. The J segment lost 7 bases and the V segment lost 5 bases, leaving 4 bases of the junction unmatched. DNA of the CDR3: TGTGCCAGCAGCCCCCGGACAGGGAATGAGCAGTTCTTC. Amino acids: CASSPRTGNEQFF.

The CDR3 spells CASSQGRLAGRIGRDTQYF. The CDR3 coding sequence is TGTGCCAGCAGCCAAGGGAGACTAGCGGGGAGGATTGGGAGGGATACGCAGTATTTT. The V and J genes are TRBV7-2 and TRBJ2-3; 11 bases are a match to TRBD2. Trimming removed 5 bases from V and 6 bases from J; junction bases left unmatched: 19. The CDR3 is made up of 19 amino acids. Per the germline V gene, CDR1 is SGHTA and CDR2 is FQGNSA. The full variable domain, rest sourced from reference TRBV7-2 and TRBJ2-3, is GAGVSQSPSNKVTEKGKDVELRCDPISGHTALYWYRQSLGQGLEFLIYFQGNSAPDKSGLPSDRFSAERTGGSVSTLTIQRTQQEDSAVYLCASSQGRLAGRIGRDTQYFGPGTRLTVL.

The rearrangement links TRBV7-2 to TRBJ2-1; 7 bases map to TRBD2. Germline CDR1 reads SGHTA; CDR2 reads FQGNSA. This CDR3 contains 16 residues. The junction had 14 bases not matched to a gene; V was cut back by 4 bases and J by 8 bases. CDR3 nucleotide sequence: TGTGCCAGCAGCTCCGCTATCGGAGGCGGGGGTGATGAGCAGTTCTTC. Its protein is CASSSAIGGGGDEQFF.

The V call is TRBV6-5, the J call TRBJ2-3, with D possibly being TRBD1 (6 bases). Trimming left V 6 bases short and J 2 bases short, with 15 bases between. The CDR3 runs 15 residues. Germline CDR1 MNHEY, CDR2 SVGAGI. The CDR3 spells CASRHPGHITDTQYF. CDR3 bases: TGTGCCAGCAGACACCCGGGACACATCACAGATACGCAGTATTTT.

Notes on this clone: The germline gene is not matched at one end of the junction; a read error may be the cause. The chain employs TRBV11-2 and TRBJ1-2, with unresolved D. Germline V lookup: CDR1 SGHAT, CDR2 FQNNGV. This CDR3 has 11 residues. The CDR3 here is CASSSFLAPDF. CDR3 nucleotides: TGTGCCAGCAGCTCTTTCTTGGCCCCGGACTTC. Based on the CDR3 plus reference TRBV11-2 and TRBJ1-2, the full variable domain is EAGVAQSPRYKIIEKRQSVAFWCNPISGHATLYWYQQILGQGPKLLIQFQNNGVVDDSQLPKDRFSAERLKGVDSTLKIQPAKLEDSAVYLCASSSFLAPDFGSGTRLTVV.

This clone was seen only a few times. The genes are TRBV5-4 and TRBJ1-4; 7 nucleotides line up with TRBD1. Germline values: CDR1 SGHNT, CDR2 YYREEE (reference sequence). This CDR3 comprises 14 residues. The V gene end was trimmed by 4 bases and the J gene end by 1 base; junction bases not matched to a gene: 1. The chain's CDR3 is CASSRQGTNEKLFF. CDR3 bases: TGTGCCAGCAGCCGACAGGGAACTAATGAAAAACTGTTTTTT. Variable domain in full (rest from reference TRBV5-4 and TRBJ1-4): ETGVTQSPTHLIKTRGQQVTLRCSSQSGHNTVSWYQQALGQGPQFIFQYYREEENGRGNFPPRFSGLQFPNYSSELNVNALELDDSALYLCASSRQGTNEKLFFGSGTQLSVL.